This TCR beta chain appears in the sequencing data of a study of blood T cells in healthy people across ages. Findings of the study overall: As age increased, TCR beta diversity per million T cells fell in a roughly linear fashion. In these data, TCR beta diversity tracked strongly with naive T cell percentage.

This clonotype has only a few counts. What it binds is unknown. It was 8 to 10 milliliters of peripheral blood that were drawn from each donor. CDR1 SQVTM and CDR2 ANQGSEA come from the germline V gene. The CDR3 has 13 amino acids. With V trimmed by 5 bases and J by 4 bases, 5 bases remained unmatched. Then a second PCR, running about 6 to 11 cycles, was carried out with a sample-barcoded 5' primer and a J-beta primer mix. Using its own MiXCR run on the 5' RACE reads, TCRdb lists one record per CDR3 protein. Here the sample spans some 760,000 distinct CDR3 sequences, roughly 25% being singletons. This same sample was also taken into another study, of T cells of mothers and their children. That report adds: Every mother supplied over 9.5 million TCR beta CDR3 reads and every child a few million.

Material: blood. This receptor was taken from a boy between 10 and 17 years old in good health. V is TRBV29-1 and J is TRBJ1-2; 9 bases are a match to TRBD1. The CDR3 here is CSVLDRGGYGYTF. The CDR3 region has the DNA TGCAGCGTTCTGGACAGGGGTGGCTATGGCTACACCTTC.